This entry lists 3 T cell receptor beta chains sequenced from one sample in a study of blood T cell repertoires in COVID-19. Data came from immunoSEQ multiplex PCR; TCRdb stores just in-frame clones and leaves some out. The table has around 300,000 clones, roughly 86% seen once; the top ten hold 1.9%. Sequenced input: PBMCs or T cells enriched from blood (not recorded which). All receptors derive from a woman aged 55-69 years who had recovered from COVID-19.

This clone was observed once. V usage is TRBV5-1 and J usage is TRBJ2-4; 7 bases are shared with TRBD2. The CDR3 is 16 amino acids. CDR1 is SGHRS, CDR2 YFSETQ, per germline. Trimming removed 4 bases from V and 2 bases from J; junction bases left unmatched: 9. CDR3 region: CASSPIGGGTKNIQYF. Written as DNA, the CDR3 is TGCGCCAGCAGCCCCATTGGGGGGGGGACCAAAAACATTCAGTACTTC. The complete variable domain, with remaining parts taken from reference TRBV5-1 and TRBJ2-4, reads KAGVTQTPRYLIKTRGQQVTLSCSPISGHRSVSWYQQTPGQGLQFLFEYFSETQRNKGNFPGRFSGRQFSNSRSEMNVSTLELGDSALYLCASSPIGGGTKNIQYFGAGTRLSVL.

This chain connects TRBV2 to TRBJ2-5, with no clear D. The CDR3 is 13 amino acids. Trimming removed 3 bases from V and 5 bases from J, with 10 bases in between. Germline loops: CDR1 SNHLY, CDR2 FYNNEI. CDR3 nucleotides: TGTGCCAGCAGTGATTACGCGAAGGAGACCCAGTACTTC. Amino acids: CASSDYAKETQYF.

CDR3 coding DNA: TGTGCCTGGAGTGGACAGGGGGCAGGTTACGAGCAGTACTTC. It is translated as CAWSGQGAGYEQYF. V gene TRBV30 combines with J gene TRBJ2-7; the match to TRBD1 covers 10 bases. With V trimmed by 1 base and J by 4 bases, 4 bases remained unmatched. The CDR3 runs to 14 residues. Germline-derived CDR1 and CDR2 are GTSNPN and SVGIG (reference sequence).